This TCR beta chain was obtained from a study of CD8 T cells in ankylosing spondylitis. This clonotype was found many times. The target antigen is unknown. The CDR3 covers 13 residues. Trimming at V came to 6 bases and at J to 4 bases, leaving 7 bases not matched to a gene. Germline-derived CDR1 and CDR2 are DFQATT and SNEGSKA (reference sequence). 5'-RACE, quantitative and with molecular barcodes, yielded the TCR beta libraries. TCRdb itself ran the 5' RACE reads through MiXCR, one entry per CDR3 protein. The data hold tens of thousands of distinct CDR3 sequences, with 6.2% observed a single time. The study, taken as a whole, reports: Significant enrichment of disease-linked clones was reportedly seen in matched ankylosing spondylitis synovial fluid. Ankylosing spondylitis blood appeared to be characterized by a TCR beta motif of several highly homologous variants.

Source material: synovial fluid, either unsorted or a sorted T cell fraction (not recorded which). V gene TRBV20-1 combines with J gene TRBJ2-5; 8 bases fit TRBD1. The receptor's source is a male donor with ankylosing spondylitis. The CDR3 DNA is TGCAGTGCCCCCGGACAGGGAGGAGAGACCCAGTACTTC. Protein: CSAPGQGGETQYF.